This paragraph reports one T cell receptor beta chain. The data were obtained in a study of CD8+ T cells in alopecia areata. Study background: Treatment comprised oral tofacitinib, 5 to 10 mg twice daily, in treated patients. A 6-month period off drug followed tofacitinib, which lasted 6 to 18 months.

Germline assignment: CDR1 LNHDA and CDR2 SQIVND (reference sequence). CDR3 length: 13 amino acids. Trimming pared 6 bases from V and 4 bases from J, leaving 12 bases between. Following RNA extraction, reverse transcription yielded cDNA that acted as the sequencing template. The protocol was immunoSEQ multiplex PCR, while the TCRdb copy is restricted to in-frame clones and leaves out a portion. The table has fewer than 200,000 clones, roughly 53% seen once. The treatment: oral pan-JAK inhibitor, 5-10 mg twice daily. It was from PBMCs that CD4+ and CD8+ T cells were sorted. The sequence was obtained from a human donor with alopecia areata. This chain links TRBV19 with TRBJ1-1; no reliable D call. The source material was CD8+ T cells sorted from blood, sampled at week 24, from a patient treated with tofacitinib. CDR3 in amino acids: CASRLKATTEAFF. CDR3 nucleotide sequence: TGTGCCAGTAGATTAAAGGCAACCACTGAAGCTTTCTTT.